These 26 T cell receptor beta chains were sequenced from one sample in a study of T cell responses to AZD1222 COVID-19 vaccine. Clones were read by immunoSEQ multiplex PCR, and TCRdb kept only the in-frame ones, dropping some. The sample records 80,000 to 90,000 clones, roughly 90% being singletons. Sequences were derived from peripheral blood, sampled on day 0 of AZD1222 vaccination. These receptors all stem from an adult in good health.

In DNA, the CDR3 is TGTGCCAGCAGCGTAAGTGGCCAGGAAAATCAGCCCCAGCATTTT. It encodes CASSVSGQENQPQHF. The gene calls are TRBV9 and TRBJ1-5; D unresolved. The CDR3 is 15 amino acids. The germline V gene has CDR1 SGDLS and CDR2 YYNGEE. The V gene lost 1 base and the J gene lost 4 bases, with 12 bases spanning the gap.

The chain carries TRBV2 and TRBJ1-2; D is unclear. The CDR3 consists of 13 residues. Per germline, CDR1 SNHLY and CDR2 FYNNEI. V lost 2 bases and J lost 4, with 8 bases in between. Written as DNA, the CDR3 is TGTGCCAGCAGTGAATTGGGTGGCTATGGCTACACCTTC. Translating it yields CASSELGGYGYTF.

The chain links TRBV7-3 to TRBJ2-5, with 7 bases that match TRBD1. Germline CDR1 reads SGHTA; CDR2 reads FQGTGA. The CDR3 consists of 15 residues. J was trimmed by 1 base and V by 5 bases; bases with no gene match: 7. CDR3 bases: TGTGCCAGCAGCCTCTCCGGGACAGCCCAAGAGACCCAGTACTTC. Translating gives CASSLSGTAQETQYF. Using reference TRBV7-3 and TRBJ2-5 for the parts outside the CDR3, the full variable domain is GAGVSQTPSNKVTEKGKYVELRCDPISGHTALYWYRQSLGQGPEFLIYFQGTGAADDSGLPNDRFFAVRPEGSVSTLKIQRTERGDSAVYLCASSLSGTAQETQYFGPGTRLLVL.

CDR3 DNA sequence: TGTGCCAGCAGTTTTCTCCGGGACACTGAAGCTTTCTTT. Its translation is CASSFLRDTEAFF. The chain links TRBV12-3 or TRBV12-4 to TRBJ1-1; no firm D call. Trimming shortened V by 3 bases and J by 3 bases, and 8 bases separated the two germline ends. CDR3 size: 13 residues.

V and J are TRBV5-5 and TRBJ2-1; no firm D call. The V and J ends lost 4 bases and 7 bases respectively, with 12 bases between them. CDR1 and CDR2 from the germline V gene are SGHKS and YYEKEE (reference sequence). CDR3 length: 13 residues. The CDR3 loop is CASSPPARNEQFF. In DNA, the CDR3 is TGTGCCAGCAGCCCCCCCGCGAGGAATGAGCAGTTCTTC.

This chain links TRBV29-1 with TRBJ2-7, with D maybe TRBD1 (6 bases). The CDR3 consists of 13 residues. V was cut by 2 bases and J by 1 base, with 9 bases left in between. The germline CDR1 and CDR2 sequences are SQVTM and ANQGSEA. The CDR3 protein is CSVEQGFSYEQYF. The DNA for the CDR3 is TGCAGCGTTGAACAGGGGTTTTCCTACGAGCAGTACTTC.

This clone was counted a single time. The chain links TRBV5-1 to TRBJ1-5; D possibly corresponds to TRBD1 (5 bases). In germline, CDR1 is SGHRS, CDR2 YFSETQ. This CDR3 region has 15 residues. The V gene lost 0 bases and the J gene lost 4 bases, with 11 bases spanning the gap. The CDR3 loop reads CASSLDVGPNQPQHF. For the CDR3, the DNA is TGCGCCAGCAGCTTGGATGTGGGGCCAAATCAGCCCCAGCATTTT. The complete variable domain, with remaining parts taken from reference TRBV5-1 and TRBJ1-5, reads KAGVTQTPRYLIKTRGQQVTLSCSPISGHRSVSWYQQTPGQGLQFLFEYFSETQRNKGNFPGRFSGRQFSNSRSEMNVSTLELGDSALYLCASSLDVGPNQPQHFGDGTRLSIL.

V gene TRBV7-2 combines with J gene TRBJ2-5; D remains unclear. From germline, CDR1 is SGHTA and CDR2 FQGNSA. The V gene lost 5 bases and the J gene lost 2 bases, with 15 bases spanning the gap. The CDR3 contains 15 residues. The CDR3 DNA follows: TGTGCCAGCAGCCCGCCCGAGGTACGACAAGAGACCCAGTACTTC. Protein product: CASSPPEVRQETQYF.

A single count supports this clone. V is TRBV27 and J is TRBJ2-4; D ambiguous. The CDR3 length is 15 residues. The germline gives CDR1 MNHEY, CDR2 SMNVEV (reference sequence). CDR3 coding DNA: TGTGTCAAGCCCCCCGCTCCGTTTGCCAAAAACATTCAGTACTTC. This gives the protein CVKPPAPFAKNIQYF.

The chain couples TRBV6-5 to TRBJ1-1, with 7 bases matching TRBD1. The CDR3 runs to 15 residues. CDR1 and CDR2 (germline): MNHEY, SVGAGI. J was trimmed by 2 bases and V by 6 bases; bases with no gene match: 9. The CDR3 DNA reads TGTGCCAGCAGCGGCGTGGGGACAGCTAACACTGAAGCTTTCTTT. It codes for CASSGVGTANTEAFF.

V is TRBV5-4 and J is TRBJ1-1, with 9 bases matching TRBD1. CDR1 and CDR2 from the germline V gene are SGHNT and YYREEE (reference sequence). The CDR3 extends over 15 amino acids. After removal of 1 base from V and 2 bases from J, the junction contained 3 bases not matched to a gene. The CDR3 protein is CASSLYRGLNTEAFF. The CDR3 coding sequence is TGTGCCAGCAGCTTGTACAGGGGGCTAAACACTGAAGCTTTCTTT.

The chain uses TRBV6-1 and TRBJ2-2; the D is unclear. The CDR3 consists of 15 residues. In germline, CDR1 is MNHNS, CDR2 SASEGT. V dropped 2 bases and J dropped 4 bases, with 11 bases sitting between them. DNA of the CDR3: TGTGCCAGCAGTGAACGCACTACTCCCACCGGGGAGCTGTTTTTT. Translating gives CASSERTTPTGELFF.

This chain links TRBV7-9 with TRBJ1-1; TRBD1 matches at 7 bases. V lost 6 bases and J lost 1; bases outside the gene matches: 14. This CDR3 comprises 17 residues. Germline CDR1 is SEHNR and CDR2 is FQNEAQ (reference sequence). The CDR3 spells CASSSRGEGQTNTEAFF. Written as DNA, the CDR3 is TGTGCCAGCAGTTCTCGTGGGGAGGGACAGACGAACACTGAAGCTTTCTTT. Based on the CDR3 plus reference TRBV7-9 and TRBJ1-1, the full variable domain is DTGVSQNPRHKITKRGQNVTFRCDPISEHNRLYWYRQTLGQGPEFLTYFQNEAQLEKSRLLSDRFSAERPKGSFSTLEIQRTEQGDSAMYLCASSSRGEGQTNTEAFFGQGTRLTVV.

The rearrangement links TRBV5-6 to TRBJ1-2; D not certain. The CDR3 runs 13 residues. Germline V lookup: CDR1 SGHDT, CDR2 YYEEEE. Trimming took off 7 bases at V and 10 bases at J, with 20 bases between the two ends. CDR3 residues: CASEIPPGEDYTF. CDR3 in DNA: TGTGCCAGCGAAATCCCCCCGGGCGAGGACTACACCTTC.

The chain employs TRBV3-1 (or the pseudogene TRBV3-2) and TRBJ2-1; no clear D. The V end lost 1 base, the J end lost 7 bases, and 17 bases lay between the germline ends. Germline CDR1 and CDR2: LGHDT and YNNKEL (reference sequence). This CDR3 is 16 amino acids long. Here the CDR3 reads CASSQGDLGIRNEQFF. For the CDR3, the DNA is TGTGCCAGCAGCCAAGGAGACTTGGGGATAAGGAATGAGCAGTTCTTC.

This clone has a single count. The chain carries TRBV7-8 and TRBJ2-5, with a tentative D call TRBD2 (5 bases). The CDR3 runs 14 residues. The germline V and J ends were trimmed by 1 base and 1 base, with 7 bases remaining between them. Per germline, CDR1 SGHVS and CDR2 FQNEAQ. Here the CDR3 DNA reads TGTGCCAGCAGCTTAGGAGGGAGCCAAGAGACCCAGTACTTC. Amino acid sequence: CASSLGGSQETQYF.

Notes on this clone: It is unclear where the CDR3 begins or ends on the DNA, so no DNA is shown, and the CDR3 is as TCRdb lists it. The chain has TRBV12-2 and TRBJ1-1; the table's D gene call, TRBD1, was not cross checked with the DNA. TRBV12-2 is a listed pseudogene. The CDR3 comprises 19 residues, both ends counted. CDR3 amino acids: CASRSTDRSDVGVGTEAFF.

This clone was observed a single time. The rearrangement links TRBV7-2 to TRBJ1-2; TRBD1 matches at 11 bases. Trimming took 1 base from V and 7 from J; bases not matched to a gene: 8. This CDR3 comprises 16 residues. Germline CDR1 and CDR2: SGHTA and FQGNSA. The CDR3 protein is CASSLDLDRGRGGYTF. As DNA, the CDR3 is TGTGCCAGCAGCTTAGATCTGGACAGGGGGCGAGGTGGCTACACCTTC.

This chain joins TRBV13 and TRBJ2-2; 12 positions match TRBD1. CDR3 length: 16 amino acids. CDR1 is PRHDT and CDR2 is FYEKMQ in the germline V gene (reference sequence). The V and J ends lost 7 bases and 5 bases, in that order; junction bases with no gene match: 8. This CDR3 reads CASNGPGQGATGELFF. CDR3 bases: TGTGCCAGCAACGGACCGGGACAGGGGGCTACCGGGGAGCTGTTTTTT.

The chain has TRBV5-1 and TRBJ2-7, with a tentative D call TRBD1 (6 bases). The germline V gene has CDR1 SGHRS and CDR2 YFSETQ. The CDR3 contains 13 residues. V was clipped by 4 bases and J by 4 bases, with 12 bases between them. CDR3 loop: CASSRSGEYEQYF. The DNA of the CDR3 is TGCGCCAGCAGCCGGTCAGGGGAGTACGAGCAGTACTTC.

This sequence joins TRBV5-1 and TRBJ1-1; 9 bases map to TRBD1. The CDR3 has 16 residues. V lost 1 base, J lost 7 bases, and 11 bases stayed unmatched. Germline V gene sequence: CDR1 SGHRS, CDR2 YFSETQ. The DNA of the CDR3 is TGCGCCAGCAGCTTGTCCCCACCGGGACAGGGTAATGAAGCTTTCTTT. This encodes CASSLSPPGQGNEAFF.

V and J are TRBV27 and TRBJ2-1; the match to TRBD1 covers 7 bases. CDR1 MNHEY and CDR2 SMNVEV come from the germline V gene (reference sequence). The CDR3 sequence is 15 residues long. V dropped 7 bases and J dropped 9; count of bases not matched to a gene: 15. DNA for the CDR3: TGTGCCAGCACCCCAAGGCGACAGGGAGTTAGTGAGCAGTTCTTC. Translated, it gives CASTPRRQGVSEQFF.

Regarding this clone: This sample includes further DNA sequences coding for the same CDR3. This chain links TRBV30 with TRBJ1-5, with unresolved D. Between the trimmed V and J ends, which lost 0 bases and 4 bases, there was a span of 7 bases. The CDR3 consists of 13 residues. Germline V gene sequence: CDR1 GTSNPN, CDR2 SVGIG (reference sequence). CDR3 DNA sequence: TGTGCCTGGAGTGTACGAGGGAATCAGCCCCAGCATTTT. Translated, it gives CAWSVRGNQPQHF.

J is TRBJ2-7 and V is TRBV7-3, with TRBD1 matching 8 bases. The junction had 6 bases not matched to a gene; V was cut back by 5 bases and J by 3 bases. Germline CDR1 is SGHTA and CDR2 is FQGTGA. The CDR3 is 14 amino acids. The CDR3, as DNA: TGTGCCAGCAGCCCCTCAACAGGGGGCTACGAGCAGTACTTC. Its translation: CASSPSTGGYEQYF.

This rearrangement joins TRBV23-1 to TRBJ2-5, with 14 bases that match TRBD2. TRBV23-1 belongs to the ORF category, with a function that is uncertain. With V trimmed by 4 bases and J by 2 bases, 12 bases remained unmatched. The CDR3 length is 19 residues. The CDR3 spells CASSRTRNRLAGGQETQYF. In DNA, the CDR3 is TGCGCCAGCAGTCGCACCAGAAACCGACTAGCGGGAGGGCAAGAGACCCAGTACTTC.

The chain joins TRBV6-5 to TRBJ1-2, with 12 bases identical to TRBD1. The CDR3 is 15 residues long. The germline V gene encodes CDR1 MNHEY and CDR2 SVGAGI. With V trimmed by 4 bases and J by 2 bases, 2 bases remained unmatched. This chain's CDR3 is CASSSGTGGNYGYTF. Here the CDR3 DNA reads TGTGCCAGCAGTTCCGGGACAGGGGGCAACTATGGCTACACCTTC.